This T cell receptor (beta chain) derives from a study of cytomegalovirus exposure and HLA in healthy donors. Study background: Earlier findings included some 100 million unique TCR beta sequences obtained from some 180 million T cells. Broader study findings: Accurate HLA-A and HLA-B prediction from TCR beta sequences was reported for most subjects.

This CDR3 is built from 15 residues. Germline CDR1 GTSNPN, CDR2 SVGIG (reference sequence). Between the trimmed V and J ends, which lost 0 bases and 4 bases, there was a span of 13 bases. Notes on this clone: Its target is not known.

The PCR contained 60 Vbeta and 13 Jbeta primers. The repertoire was sequenced with immunoSEQ multiplex PCR; TCRdb's copy has only in-frame clones and lacks some. The sample lists about 160,000 clones, roughly 70% seen once, with 7% to 7.5% in the top ten. Sequencing input: PBMCs. This TCR was sampled from a man between 40 and 49 years old in good health and CMV-seropositive. The chain is built from TRBV30 and TRBJ1-5; TRBD1 is a possible D gene (5 bases). The CDR3 region has the DNA TGTGCCTGGAGTGTACGGTGGGGCCAAAATCAGCCCCAGCATTTT. As protein: CAWSVRWGQNQPQHF.